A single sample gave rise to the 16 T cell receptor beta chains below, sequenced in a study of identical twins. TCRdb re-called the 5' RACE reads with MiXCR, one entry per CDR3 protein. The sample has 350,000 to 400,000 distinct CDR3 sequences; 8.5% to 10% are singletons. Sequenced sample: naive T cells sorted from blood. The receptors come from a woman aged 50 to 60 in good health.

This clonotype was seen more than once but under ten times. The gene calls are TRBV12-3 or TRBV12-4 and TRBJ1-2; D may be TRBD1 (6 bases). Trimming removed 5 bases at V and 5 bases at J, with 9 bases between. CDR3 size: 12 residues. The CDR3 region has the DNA TGTGCCAGCAGTCTGAGGGGGTATGGCTACACCTTC. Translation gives CASSLRGYGYTF.

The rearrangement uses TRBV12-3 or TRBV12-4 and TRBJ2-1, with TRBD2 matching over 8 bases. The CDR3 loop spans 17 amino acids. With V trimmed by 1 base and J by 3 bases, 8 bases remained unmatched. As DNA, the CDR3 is TGTGCCAGCAGTTTAGTGGCTAGCGGGCAATACTACAATGAGCAGTTCTTC. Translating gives CASSLVASGQYYNEQFF.

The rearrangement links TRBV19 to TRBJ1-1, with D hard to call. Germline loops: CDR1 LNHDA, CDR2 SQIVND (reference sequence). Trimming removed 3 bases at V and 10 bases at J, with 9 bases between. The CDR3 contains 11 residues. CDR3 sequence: CASSIDPTAFF. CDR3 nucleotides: TGTGCCAGTAGTATCGACCCGACAGCTTTCTTT. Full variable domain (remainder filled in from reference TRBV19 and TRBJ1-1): DGGITQSPKYLFRKEGQNVTLSCEQNLNHDAMYWYRQDPGQGLRLIYYSQIVNDFQKGDIAEGYSVSREKKESFPLTVTSAQKNPTAFYLCASSIDPTAFFGQGTRLTVV.

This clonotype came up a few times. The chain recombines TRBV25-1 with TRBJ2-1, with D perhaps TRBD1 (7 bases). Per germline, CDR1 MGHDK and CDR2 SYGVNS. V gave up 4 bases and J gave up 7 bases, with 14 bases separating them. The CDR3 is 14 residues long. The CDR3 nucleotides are TGTGCCAGCAGTGGAGGCAGGGGGGTAAATGAGCAGTTCTTC. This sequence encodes CASSGGRGVNEQFF.

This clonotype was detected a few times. Here the CDR3 DNA reads TGTGCCAGCAGTTTTGGGGATACCACTGAAGCTTTCTTT. Its translation: CASSFGDTTEAFF. The chain is built from TRBV12-3 or TRBV12-4 and TRBJ1-1; no definite D call. The CDR3 has 13 residues. Deletions cut 3 bases from V and 4 bases from J, with 9 bases between.

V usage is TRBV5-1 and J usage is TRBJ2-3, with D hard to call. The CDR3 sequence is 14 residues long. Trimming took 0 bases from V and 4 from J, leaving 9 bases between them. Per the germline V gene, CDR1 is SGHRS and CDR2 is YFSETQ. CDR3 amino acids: CASSLASLADTQYF. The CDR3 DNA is TGCGCCAGCAGCTTGGCCTCTTTAGCAGATACGCAGTATTTT.

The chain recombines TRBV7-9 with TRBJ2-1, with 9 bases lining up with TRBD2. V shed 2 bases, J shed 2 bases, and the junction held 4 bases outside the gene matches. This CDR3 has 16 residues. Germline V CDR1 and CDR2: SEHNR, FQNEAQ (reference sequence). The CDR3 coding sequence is TGTGCCAGCAGCTTAAGTGCGGGAGGGCCCTACAATGAGCAGTTCTTC. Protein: CASSLSAGGPYNEQFF.

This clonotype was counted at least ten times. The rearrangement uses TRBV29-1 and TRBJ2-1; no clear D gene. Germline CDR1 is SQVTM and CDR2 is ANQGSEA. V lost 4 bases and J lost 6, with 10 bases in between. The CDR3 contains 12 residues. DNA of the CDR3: TGCAGCGTTGTCCCTTCGGCCAATGAGCAGTTCTTC. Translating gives CSVVPSANEQFF.

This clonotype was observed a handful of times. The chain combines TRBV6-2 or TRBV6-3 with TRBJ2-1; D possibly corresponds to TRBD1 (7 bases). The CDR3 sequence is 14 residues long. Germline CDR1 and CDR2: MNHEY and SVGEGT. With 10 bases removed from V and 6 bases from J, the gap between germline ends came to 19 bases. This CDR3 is CATRGAREFNEQFF. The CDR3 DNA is TGTGCCACCAGGGGGGCCAGGGAGTTCAATGAGCAGTTCTTC.

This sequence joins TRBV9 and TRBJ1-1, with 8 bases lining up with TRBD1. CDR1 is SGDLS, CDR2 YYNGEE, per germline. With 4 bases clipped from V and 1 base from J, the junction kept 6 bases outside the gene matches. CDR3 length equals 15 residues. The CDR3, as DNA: TGTGCCAGCAGCACCCACAGGGGGGAGAACACTGAAGCTTTCTTT. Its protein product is CASSTHRGENTEAFF.

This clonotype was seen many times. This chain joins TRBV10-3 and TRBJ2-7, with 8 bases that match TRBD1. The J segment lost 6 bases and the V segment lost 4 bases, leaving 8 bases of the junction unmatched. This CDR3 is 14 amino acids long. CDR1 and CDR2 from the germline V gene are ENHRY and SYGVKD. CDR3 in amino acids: CAISVAGQGFEQYF. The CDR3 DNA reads TGTGCCATCAGTGTTGCAGGACAGGGATTCGAGCAGTACTTC.

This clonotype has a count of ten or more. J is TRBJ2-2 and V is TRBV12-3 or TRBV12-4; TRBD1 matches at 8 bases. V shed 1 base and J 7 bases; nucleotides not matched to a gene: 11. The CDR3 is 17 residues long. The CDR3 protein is CASSLVAGGALGGELFF. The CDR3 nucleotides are TGTGCCAGCAGTTTAGTGGCAGGGGGCGCCTTGGGCGGGGAGCTGTTTTTT.

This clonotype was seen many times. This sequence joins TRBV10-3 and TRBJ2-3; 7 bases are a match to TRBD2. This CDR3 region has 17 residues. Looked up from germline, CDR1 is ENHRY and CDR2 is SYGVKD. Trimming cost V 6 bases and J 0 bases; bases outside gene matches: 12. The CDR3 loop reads CAISRTGTTSSTDTQYF. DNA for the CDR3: TGTGCCATCAGCCGAACCGGGACTACTTCTAGCACAGATACGCAGTATTTT.

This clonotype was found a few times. The CDR3 region is CASSTGLALAYNEQFF. CDR3 DNA: TGTGCCAGCAGCACGGGACTAGCGCTTGCCTACAATGAGCAGTTCTTC. The genes are TRBV7-2 and TRBJ2-1; 10 bases are shared with TRBD2. Germline V gene sequence: CDR1 SGHTA, CDR2 FQGNSA. The CDR3 totals 16 residues. V lost 5 bases and J lost 2; bases outside the gene matches: 6.

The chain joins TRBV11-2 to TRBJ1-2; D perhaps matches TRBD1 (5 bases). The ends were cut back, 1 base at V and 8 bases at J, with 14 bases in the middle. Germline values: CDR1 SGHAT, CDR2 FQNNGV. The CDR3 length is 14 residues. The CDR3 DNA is TGTGCCAGCAGCTTAGCCGGGACGGGTGTAGGCTACACCTTC. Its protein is CASSLAGTGVGYTF.

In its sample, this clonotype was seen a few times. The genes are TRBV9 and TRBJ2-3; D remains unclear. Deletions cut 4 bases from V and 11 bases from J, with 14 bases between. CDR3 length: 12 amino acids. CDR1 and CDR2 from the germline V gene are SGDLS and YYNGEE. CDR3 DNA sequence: TGTGCCAGCAGCCCCGGACGCCTGGGGCAGTATTTT. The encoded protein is CASSPGRLGQYF.